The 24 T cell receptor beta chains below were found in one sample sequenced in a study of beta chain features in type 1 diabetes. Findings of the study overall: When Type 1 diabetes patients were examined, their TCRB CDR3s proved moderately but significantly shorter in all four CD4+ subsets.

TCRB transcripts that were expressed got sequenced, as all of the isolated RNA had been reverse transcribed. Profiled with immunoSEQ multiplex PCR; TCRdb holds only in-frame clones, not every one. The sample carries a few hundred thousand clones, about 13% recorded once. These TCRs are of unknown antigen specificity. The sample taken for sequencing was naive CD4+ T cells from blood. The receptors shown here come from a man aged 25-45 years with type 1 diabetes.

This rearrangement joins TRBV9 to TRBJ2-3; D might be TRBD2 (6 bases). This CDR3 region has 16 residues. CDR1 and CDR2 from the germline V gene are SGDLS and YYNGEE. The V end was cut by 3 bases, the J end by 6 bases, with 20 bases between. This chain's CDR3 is CASSAHAGLARDTQYF. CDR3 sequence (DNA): TGTGCCAGCAGCGCACATGCTGGGCTAGCGCGCGATACGCAGTATTTT.

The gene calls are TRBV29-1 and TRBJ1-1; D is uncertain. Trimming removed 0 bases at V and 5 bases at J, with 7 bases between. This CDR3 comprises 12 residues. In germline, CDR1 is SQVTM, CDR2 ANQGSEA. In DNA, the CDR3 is TGCAGCGTTGAAGAGAGGGATACTGAAGCTTTCTTT. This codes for CSVEERDTEAFF.

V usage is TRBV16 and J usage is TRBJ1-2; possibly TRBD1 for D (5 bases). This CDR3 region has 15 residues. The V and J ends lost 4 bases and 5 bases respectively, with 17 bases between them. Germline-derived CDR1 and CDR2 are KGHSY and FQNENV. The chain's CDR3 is CASSRDSLEVYGYTF. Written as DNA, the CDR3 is TGTGCCAGCAGCCGGGACTCTTTGGAGGTGTATGGCTACACCTTC. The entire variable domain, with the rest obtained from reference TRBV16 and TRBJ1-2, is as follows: GEEVAQTPKHLVRGEGQKAKLYCAPIKGHSYVFWYQQVLKNEFKFLISFQNENVFDETGMPKERFSAKCLPNSPCSLEIQATKLEDSAVYFCASSRDSLEVYGYTFGSGTRLTVV.

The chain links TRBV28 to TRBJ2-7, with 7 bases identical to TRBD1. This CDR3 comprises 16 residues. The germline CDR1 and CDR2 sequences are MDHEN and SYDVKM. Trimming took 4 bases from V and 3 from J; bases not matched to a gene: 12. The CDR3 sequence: CASSSPRGQSGYEQYF. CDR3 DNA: TGTGCCAGCAGTTCCCCACGGGGACAGAGCGGCTACGAGCAGTACTTC.

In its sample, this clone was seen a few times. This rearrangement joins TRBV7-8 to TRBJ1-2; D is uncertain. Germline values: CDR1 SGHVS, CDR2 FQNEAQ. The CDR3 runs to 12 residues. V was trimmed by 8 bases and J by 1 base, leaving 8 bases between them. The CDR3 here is CASGGYNYGYTF. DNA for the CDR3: TGTGCCAGCGGAGGGTATAACTATGGCTACACCTTC.

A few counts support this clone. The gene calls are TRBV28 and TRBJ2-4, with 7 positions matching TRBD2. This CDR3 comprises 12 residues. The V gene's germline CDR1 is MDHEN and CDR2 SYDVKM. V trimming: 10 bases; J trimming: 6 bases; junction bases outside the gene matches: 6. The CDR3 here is CATGGGINIQYF. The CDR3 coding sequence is TGTGCCACTGGCGGGGGAATAAACATTCAGTACTTC.

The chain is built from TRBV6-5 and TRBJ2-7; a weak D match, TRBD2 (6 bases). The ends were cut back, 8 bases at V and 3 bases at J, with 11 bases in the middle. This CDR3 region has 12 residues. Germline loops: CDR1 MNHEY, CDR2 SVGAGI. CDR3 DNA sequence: TGTGCCAGCGGCGGGGTGTACTACGAGCAGTACTTC. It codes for CASGGVYYEQYF.

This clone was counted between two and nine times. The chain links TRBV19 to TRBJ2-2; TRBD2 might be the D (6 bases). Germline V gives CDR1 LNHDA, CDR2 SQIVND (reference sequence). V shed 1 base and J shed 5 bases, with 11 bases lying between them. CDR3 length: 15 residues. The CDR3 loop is CASSIAGVATGELFF. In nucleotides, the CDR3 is TGTGCCAGTAGTATAGCGGGAGTGGCAACCGGGGAGCTGTTTTTT.

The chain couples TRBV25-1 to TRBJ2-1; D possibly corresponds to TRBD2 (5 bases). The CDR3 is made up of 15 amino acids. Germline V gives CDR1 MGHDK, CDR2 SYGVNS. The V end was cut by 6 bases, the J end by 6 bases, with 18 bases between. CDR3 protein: CASRGWGDLRNEQFF. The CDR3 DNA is TGTGCCAGCAGGGGGTGGGGAGACCTTCGCAATGAGCAGTTCTTC.

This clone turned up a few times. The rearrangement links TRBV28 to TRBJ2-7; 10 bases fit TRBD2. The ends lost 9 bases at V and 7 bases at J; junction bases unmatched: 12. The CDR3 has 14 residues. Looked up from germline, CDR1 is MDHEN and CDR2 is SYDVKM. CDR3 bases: TGTGCCAGTCAGGCTAGCGGGAGTGTATTGGAGCAGTACTTC. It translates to CASQASGSVLEQYF.

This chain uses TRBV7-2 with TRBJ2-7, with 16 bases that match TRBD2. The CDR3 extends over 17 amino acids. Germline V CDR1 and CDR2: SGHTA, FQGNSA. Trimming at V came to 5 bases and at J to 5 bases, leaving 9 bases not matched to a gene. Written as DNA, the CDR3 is TGTGCCAGCAGCCACTCGGGACTAGCGGGAGGGCCGAACGAGCAGTACTTC. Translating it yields CASSHSGLAGGPNEQYF.

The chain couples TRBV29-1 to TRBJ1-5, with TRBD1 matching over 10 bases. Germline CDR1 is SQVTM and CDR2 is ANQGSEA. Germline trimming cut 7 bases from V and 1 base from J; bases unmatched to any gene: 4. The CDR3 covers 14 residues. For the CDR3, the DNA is TGCAGCGCCCTGACAGGGGGCAGCAATCAGCCCCAGCATTTT. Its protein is CSALTGGSNQPQHF. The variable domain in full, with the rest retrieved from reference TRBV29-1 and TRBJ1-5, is SAVISQKPSRDICQRGTSLTIQCQVDSQVTMMFWYRQQPGQSLTLIATANQGSEATYESGFVIDKFPISRPNLTFSTLTVSNMSPEDSSIYLCSALTGGSNQPQHFGDGTRLSIL.

CDR3 residues: CASSLGLAGAEETQYF. For the CDR3, the DNA is TGTGCCAGCAGCCTCGGACTAGCGGGAGCGGAAGAGACCCAGTACTTC. This chain joins TRBV7-9 and TRBJ2-5; 13 bases are a match to TRBD2. Germline lookup yields CDR1 SEHNR and CDR2 FQNEAQ (reference sequence). Unmatched junction bases numbered 6, after V lost 5 bases and J lost 3 bases. This CDR3 has 16 residues.

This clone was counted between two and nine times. CDR3: CASSYGGTSGTETQYF. Here the CDR3 DNA reads TGTGCCAGCAGTTACGGCGGGACTAGCGGGACGGAGACCCAGTACTTC. The chain combines TRBV6-6 with TRBJ2-5, with 13 bases aligning to TRBD2. CDR3 size: 16 residues. V gave up 2 bases and J gave up 5 bases; unmatched junction bases: 5. From germline, CDR1 is MNHNY and CDR2 SVGAGI (reference sequence).

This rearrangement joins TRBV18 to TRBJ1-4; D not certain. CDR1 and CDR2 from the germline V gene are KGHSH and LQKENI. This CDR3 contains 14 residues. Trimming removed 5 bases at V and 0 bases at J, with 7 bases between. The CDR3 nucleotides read TGTGCCAGCTCAGAGGGTGCAACTAATGAAAAACTGTTTTTT. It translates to CASSEGATNEKLFF. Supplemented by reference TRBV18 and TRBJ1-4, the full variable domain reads NAGVMQNPRHLVRRRGQEARLRCSPMKGHSHVYWYRQLPEEGLKFMVYLQKENIIDESGMPKERFSAEFPKEGPSILRIQQVVRGDSAAYFCASSEGATNEKLFFGSGTQLSVL.

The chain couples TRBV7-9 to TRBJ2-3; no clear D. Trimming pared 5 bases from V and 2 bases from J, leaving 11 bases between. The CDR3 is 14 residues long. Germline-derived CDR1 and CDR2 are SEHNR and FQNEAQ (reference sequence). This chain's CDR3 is CASSPEAHTDTQYF. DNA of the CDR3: TGTGCCAGCAGCCCCGAGGCCCACACAGATACGCAGTATTTT.

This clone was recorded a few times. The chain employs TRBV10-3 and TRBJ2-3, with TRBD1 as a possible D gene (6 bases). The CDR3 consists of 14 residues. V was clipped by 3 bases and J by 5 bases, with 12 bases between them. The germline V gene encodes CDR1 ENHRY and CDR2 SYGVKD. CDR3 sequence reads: CAISDGGRGDTQYF. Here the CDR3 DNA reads TGTGCCATCAGTGATGGAGGCAGGGGAGATACGCAGTATTTT.

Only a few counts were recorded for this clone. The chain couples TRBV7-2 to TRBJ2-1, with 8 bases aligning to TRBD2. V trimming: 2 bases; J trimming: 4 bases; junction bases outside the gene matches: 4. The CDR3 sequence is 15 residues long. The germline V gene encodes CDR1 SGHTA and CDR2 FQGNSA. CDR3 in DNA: TGTGCCAGCAGCTTAAAGGGACTAGATTACAATGAGCAGTTCTTC. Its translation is CASSLKGLDYNEQFF. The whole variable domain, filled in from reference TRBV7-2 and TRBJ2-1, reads GAGVSQSPSNKVTEKGKDVELRCDPISGHTALYWYRQSLGQGLEFLIYFQGNSAPDKSGLPSDRFSAERTGGSVSTLTIQRTQQEDSAVYLCASSLKGLDYNEQFFGPGTRLTVL.

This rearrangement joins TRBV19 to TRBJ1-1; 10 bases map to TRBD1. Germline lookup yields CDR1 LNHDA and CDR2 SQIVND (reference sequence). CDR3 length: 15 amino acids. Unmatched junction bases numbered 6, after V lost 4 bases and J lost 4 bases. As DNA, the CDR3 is TGTGCCAGTAGTAGACAGGGGGCCGGGACCACTGAAGCTTTCTTT. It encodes CASSRQGAGTTEAFF.

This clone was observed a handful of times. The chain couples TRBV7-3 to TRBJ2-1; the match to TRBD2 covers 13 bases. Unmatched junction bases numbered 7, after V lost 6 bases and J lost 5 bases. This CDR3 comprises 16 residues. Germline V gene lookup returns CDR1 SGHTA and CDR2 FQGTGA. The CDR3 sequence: CASSEAGTSGNNEQFF. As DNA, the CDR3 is TGTGCCAGCAGTGAAGCCGGGACTAGCGGGAACAATGAGCAGTTCTTC. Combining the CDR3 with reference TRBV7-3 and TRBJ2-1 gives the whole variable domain GAGVSQTPSNKVTEKGKYVELRCDPISGHTALYWYRQSLGQGPEFLIYFQGTGAADDSGLPNDRFFAVRPEGSVSTLKIQRTERGDSAVYLCASSEAGTSGNNEQFFGPGTRLTVL.

CDR3 residues: CASSPVEQNQETQYF. DNA for the CDR3: TGTGCCAGCTCACCAGTAGAGCAAAACCAAGAGACCCAGTACTTC. The V and J genes are TRBV18 and TRBJ2-5; D uncertain. This CDR3 has 15 amino acids. The V gene's germline CDR1 is KGHSH and CDR2 LQKENI. The germline V and J ends were trimmed by 2 bases and 0 bases, with 10 bases remaining between them.

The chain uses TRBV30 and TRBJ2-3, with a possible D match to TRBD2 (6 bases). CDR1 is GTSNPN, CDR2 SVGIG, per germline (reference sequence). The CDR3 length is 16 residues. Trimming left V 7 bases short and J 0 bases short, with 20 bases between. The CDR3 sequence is CASSGGADLSTDTQYF. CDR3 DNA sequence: TGTGCCTCCAGTGGCGGGGCAGATCTTAGCACAGATACGCAGTATTTT. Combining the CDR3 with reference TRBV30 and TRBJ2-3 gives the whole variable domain SQTIHQWPATLVQPVGSPLSLECTVEGTSNPNLYWYRQAAGRGLQLLFYSVGIGQISSEVPQNLSASRPQDRQFILSSKKLLLSDSGFYLCASSGGADLSTDTQYFGPGTRLTVL.

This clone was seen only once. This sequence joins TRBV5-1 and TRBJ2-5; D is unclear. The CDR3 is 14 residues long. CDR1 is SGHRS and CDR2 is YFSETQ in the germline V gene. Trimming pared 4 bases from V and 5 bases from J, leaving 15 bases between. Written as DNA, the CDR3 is TGCGCCAGCAGCGCCGTAGGAGATTTGGAGACCCAGTACTTC. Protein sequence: CASSAVGDLETQYF.

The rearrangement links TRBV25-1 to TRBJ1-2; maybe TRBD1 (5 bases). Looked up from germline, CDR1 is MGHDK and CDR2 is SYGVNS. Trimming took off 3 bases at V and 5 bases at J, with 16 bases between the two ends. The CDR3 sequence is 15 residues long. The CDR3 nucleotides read TGTGCCAGCAGTGACGGGAGGCAGGGTCGGTATGGCTACACCTTC. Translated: CASSDGRQGRYGYTF.